A single T cell receptor (beta chain) is shown here with its context. The antigen is undetermined. The data were obtained in a study of shared clonotypes between healthy human individuals. Study at large: Per donor, three plates held CD4 naive cells, three held CD4 memory, two held CD8 naive and one held CD8 memory.

Germline V lookup: CDR1 PRHDT, CDR2 FYEKMQ (reference sequence). V was pared by 5 bases and J by 5 bases, with 9 bases of the junction left unmatched. CDR3 length equals 15 residues. Findings and limits, study-wide: Some clonotypes were shared by all four sorted-subset donors, while others were not shared. The non-shared ones had lower generation probabilities than the shared ones.

Only CD45RO-negative cells positively selected for CCR7 counted as naive CD8 cells, so terminally differentiated effector memory CD45RA+ cells were excluded. TCRdb's table, derived via immunoSEQ multiplex PCR, lists solely in-frame clones and lacks some. The sample has about 2.1 million clones; just over 90% are singletons. The chain links TRBV13 to TRBJ2-7; 10 bases align to TRBD1. This receptor was identified in a man between 18 and 29 years old in good health. Some clones in this sample may be carry-over from other donors' samples. Sequences were obtained from naive CD8+ T cells from PBMCs. The CDR3 loop reads CASSELRGTGDEQYF. The CDR3 bases are TGTGCCAGCAGCGAACTTCGGGGGACAGGGGACGAGCAGTACTTC.